These 24 T cell receptor beta chains share one sample of origin, sequenced in a study of OX40 agonist ivuxolimab in advanced cancers. Assay used: immunoSEQ multiplex PCR; TCRdb lists only in-frame clones, some missing. The table records about 31,000 clones, over 80% of them present only once. The sequences come from CD4+ or CD8+ T cells sorted from blood, collected in a trial of the OX40 agonist ivuxolimab. The source is an adult with an advanced solid tumor such as melanoma, head and neck, liver or kidney cancer.

The CDR3 region has the DNA TGTGCCAGCAGCTTAGGTACCTACCAAGAGACCCAGTACTTC. Amino acids: CASSLGTYQETQYF. The chain links TRBV7-2 to TRBJ2-5; D is uncertain. Germline lookup yields CDR1 SGHTA and CDR2 FQGNSA. This CDR3 spans 14 amino acids. Trimming pared 1 base from V and 0 bases from J, leaving 6 bases between.

The chain links TRBV27 to TRBJ1-1; D ambiguous. Between the trimmed V and J ends, which lost 3 bases and 1 base, there was a span of 12 bases. CDR1 is MNHEY, CDR2 SMNVEV, per germline (reference sequence). The CDR3 spans 15 residues. CDR3 protein: CASSFYLGENTEAFF. The CDR3 DNA reads TGTGCCAGCAGTTTTTACCTCGGGGAGAACACTGAAGCTTTCTTT.

The CDR3 DNA follows: TGTGCCAGCAGCGTAGGGGGTCGATCACCCCTCCACTTT. Its translation: CASSVGGRSPLHF. This chain joins TRBV9 and TRBJ1-6, with D uncertain. CDR1 SGDLS and CDR2 YYNGEE come from the germline V gene. The CDR3 consists of 13 residues. Between the trimmed V and J ends, which lost 0 bases and 10 bases, there was a span of 8 bases. Drawing the rest from reference TRBV9 and TRBJ1-6, the complete variable domain is DSGVTQTPKHLITATGQRVTLRCSPRSGDLSVYWYQQSLDQGLQFLIQYYNGEERAKGNILERFSAQQFPDLHSELNLSSLELGDSALYFCASSVGGRSPLHFGNGTRLTVT.

The chain couples TRBV28 to TRBJ2-7, with no clear D. Per the germline V gene, CDR1 is MDHEN and CDR2 is SYDVKM. V lost 4 bases, J lost 6 bases, and 7 bases lay in between. The CDR3 runs to 11 residues. CDR3 protein: CASSYPPEQYF. For the CDR3, the DNA is TGTGCCAGCAGTTATCCCCCCGAGCAGTACTTC.

The V gene is TRBV10-3, the J gene TRBJ2-6, with 9 bases identical to TRBD2. Trimming at V came to 4 bases and at J to 2 bases, leaving 6 bases not matched to a gene. Per germline, CDR1 ENHRY and CDR2 SYGVKD. The CDR3 covers 17 residues. The chain's CDR3 is CAISGGGGAPGANVLTF. The CDR3, as DNA: TGTGCCATCAGTGGAGGCGGGGGGGCCCCTGGGGCCAACGTCCTGACTTTC.

The table lists this clone with a few counts. This chain joins TRBV1 and TRBJ2-3; the listed D gene, TRBD2, was not tested against the DNA. TRBV1 is listed as a pseudogene. CDR3 size: 21 residues. In nucleotides, the CDR3 is TGCACCAGCAGCCAGCCCCCGAGAGGGCTAGCGGGGGGGTTAATCACAGATACGCAGTATTTT. This gives the protein CTSSQPPRGLAGGLITDTQYF.

The V call is TRBV7-9, the J call TRBJ1-1; D ambiguous. Germline CDR1 is SEHNR and CDR2 is FQNEAQ (reference sequence). The germline V and J ends were trimmed by 5 bases and 0 bases, with 13 bases remaining between them. The CDR3 extends over 15 amino acids. This CDR3 reads CASSIPEILNTEAFF. The CDR3 bases are TGTGCCAGCAGCATACCGGAGATTTTGAACACTGAAGCTTTCTTT. Based on the CDR3 plus reference TRBV7-9 and TRBJ1-1, the full variable domain is DTGVSQNPRHKITKRGQNVTFRCDPISEHNRLYWYRQTLGQGPEFLTYFQNEAQLEKSRLLSDRFSAERPKGSFSTLEIQRTEQGDSAMYLCASSIPEILNTEAFFGQGTRLTVV.

The J gene is TRBJ1-4, the V gene TRBV7-8; 7 bases are shared with TRBD1. The V segment lost 5 bases and the J segment 0 bases; nucleotides outside the gene matches: 6. The CDR3 extends over 16 amino acids. Per the germline V gene, CDR1 is SGHVS and CDR2 is FQNEAQ. CDR3 in DNA: TGTGCCAGCAGCCCCCGGGACAGTTCAACTAATGAAAAACTGTTTTTT. Its protein product is CASSPRDSSTNEKLFF.

This clone was observed a single time. The J gene is TRBJ2-1, the V gene TRBV29-1; a weak D match, TRBD2 (5 bases). V lost 6 bases and J 6 bases, leaving 12 bases between the germline ends. Germline V CDR1 and CDR2: SQVTM, ANQGSEA. CDR3 length: 12 residues. Written as DNA, the CDR3 is TGCAGCGTGAGAGGGTTGAGCAATGAGCAGTTCTTC. It translates to CSVRGLSNEQFF.

The chain links TRBV5-6 to TRBJ2-1, with D unresolved. The CDR3 length is 11 residues. Germline V gene lookup returns CDR1 SGHDT and CDR2 YYEEEE. With 3 bases removed from V and 2 bases from J, the gap between germline ends came to 0 bases. In DNA form, the CDR3 reads TGTGCCAGCAGCTCCTACAATGAGCAGTTCTTC. Protein: CASSSYNEQFF.

The chain combines TRBV6-1 with TRBJ2-7; tentatively, D is TRBD1 (5 bases). Germline V CDR1 and CDR2: MNHNS, SASEGT. The CDR3 spans 15 residues. V gave up 2 bases and J gave up 0 bases, with 11 bases separating them. The CDR3 DNA follows: TGTGCCAGCAGTGAAAGGGGCAGACACTCCTACGAGCAGTACTTC. Protein: CASSERGRHSYEQYF.

The genes are TRBV19 and TRBJ1-6; 8 positions agree with TRBD1. V dropped 3 bases and J dropped 2; count of bases not matched to a gene: 3. Germline V gene data show CDR1 as LNHDA and CDR2 as SQIVND (reference sequence). This CDR3 contains 16 residues. CDR3 DNA sequence: TGTGCCAGTAGTATGGGGACAGGCCCCTATAATTCACCCCTCCACTTT. Its protein is CASSMGTGPYNSPLHF.

The chain is built from TRBV27 and TRBJ1-6; the D is unclear. V lost 5 bases to trimming and J lost 6 bases, with 14 bases between them. The CDR3 has 15 amino acids. Germline assignment: CDR1 MNHEY and CDR2 SMNVEV (reference sequence). The CDR3 DNA follows: TGTGCCAGCAGTAGACCTCCTGATGGTAATTCACCCCTCCACTTT. This translates into CASSRPPDGNSPLHF.

This chain joins TRBV6-1 and TRBJ2-5, with 8 bases that match TRBD1. V trimming: 6 bases; J trimming: 5 bases; junction bases outside the gene matches: 5. This CDR3 region has 13 residues. Looked up from germline, CDR1 is MNHNS and CDR2 is SASEGT. CDR3 loop: CASRQGVVETQYF. The CDR3 nucleotides read TGTGCCAGCAGACAGGGGGTGGTGGAGACCCAGTACTTC.

The CDR3 nucleotides are TGTGCCAGCAGTGAACAAGAGACCCAGTACTTC. This gives the protein CASSEQETQYF. This chain connects TRBV2 to TRBJ2-5, with D unresolved. Germline CDR1 SNHLY, CDR2 FYNNEI. The length of the CDR3 is 11 residues. V lost 2 bases to trimming and J lost 2 bases, with 0 bases between them.

This rearrangement joins TRBV15 to TRBJ1-1; D gene unclear. Trimming pared 3 bases from V and 1 base from J, leaving 12 bases between. Per the germline V gene, CDR1 is LNHNV and CDR2 is YYDKDF (reference sequence). This CDR3 contains 15 residues. The CDR3 here is CATSRAISTNTEAFF. CDR3 nucleotide sequence: TGTGCCACCAGCAGGGCGATTTCGACGAACACTGAAGCTTTCTTT.

V gene TRBV9 combines with J gene TRBJ2-5, with 7 bases identical to TRBD2. This CDR3 is built from 15 residues. Germline V gene sequence: CDR1 SGDLS, CDR2 YYNGEE. The ends lost 3 bases at V and 5 bases at J; junction bases unmatched: 10. CDR3 protein: CASSDFEGTKETQYF. In DNA form, the CDR3 reads TGTGCCAGCAGCGATTTCGAAGGGACTAAGGAGACCCAGTACTTC. The full variable domain, in which reference TRBV9 and TRBJ2-5 provide the parts outside the CDR3, is DSGVTQTPKHLITATGQRVTLRCSPRSGDLSVYWYQQSLDQGLQFLIQYYNGEERAKGNILERFSAQQFPDLHSELNLSSLELGDSALYFCASSDFEGTKETQYFGPGTRLLVL.

This rearrangement joins TRBV19 to TRBJ2-1; 12 bases fit TRBD1. The CDR3 length is 14 residues. Germline trimming cut 11 bases from V and 7 bases from J; bases unmatched to any gene: 9. Germline assignment: CDR1 LNHDA and CDR2 SQIVND (reference sequence). CDR3 nucleotides: TGTGCCGTCAGCCGGGACAGGGGGCGGAATGAGCAGTTCTTC. Its protein is CAVSRDRGRNEQFF.

V is TRBV7-9 and J is TRBJ2-2; 10 positions match TRBD1. Germline V gene sequence: CDR1 SEHNR, CDR2 FQNEAQ (reference sequence). V gave up 3 bases and J gave up 3 bases; unmatched junction bases: 4. The CDR3 length is 16 residues. The CDR3, as DNA: TGTGCCAGCAGCTTCCCGGGACAGGGGCACACCGGGGAGCTGTTTTTT. Amino acids: CASSFPGQGHTGELFF.

This chain uses TRBV18 with TRBJ1-1; D not resolved. Germline-derived CDR1 and CDR2 are KGHSH and LQKENI. V was trimmed by 3 bases and J by 6 bases, leaving 17 bases between them. The CDR3 runs to 15 residues. Here the CDR3 reads CASSPGGEGSAEAFF. In DNA form, the CDR3 reads TGTGCCAGCTCACCTGGCGGGGAGGGAAGCGCTGAAGCTTTCTTT.

The CDR3 sequence is CASSDVGTEAFF. The DNA of the CDR3 is TGCGCCAGCAGTGACGTGGGGACTGAAGCTTTCTTT. This chain joins TRBV10-2 and TRBJ1-1; D gene ambiguous. V was shortened by 3 bases and J by 5 bases, with 7 bases between the two germline ends. The CDR3 is 12 amino acids. Germline CDR1 WSHSY, CDR2 SAAADI.

This clone was found once. The CDR3 loop reads CASGDRVLNEQFF. Here the CDR3 DNA reads TGTGCCAGTGGGGACAGGGTCCTCAATGAGCAGTTCTTC. The rearrangement joins TRBV19 to TRBJ2-1; TRBD1 matches at 9 bases. Germline trimming cut 8 bases from V and 6 bases from J; bases unmatched to any gene: 5. Germline CDR1 LNHDA, CDR2 SQIVND (reference sequence). CDR3 length: 13 amino acids.

The V and J genes are TRBV9 and TRBJ2-7; a possible D gene is TRBD1 (5 bases). Germline CDR1 reads SGDLS; CDR2 reads YYNGEE. The CDR3 has 15 residues. Trimming removed 4 bases from V and 5 bases from J, with 19 bases in between. CDR3 bases: TGTGCCAGCAGCCAAGGGGTACAGTCGGAACACGAGCAGTACTTC. Translated, it gives CASSQGVQSEHEQYF.

This clone is a singleton in its sample. This rearrangement joins TRBV5-5 to TRBJ1-3, with D perhaps matching TRBD1 (6 bases). Germline-derived CDR1 and CDR2 are SGHKS and YYEKEE (reference sequence). The V end was cut by 4 bases, the J end by 0 bases, with 17 bases between. The CDR3 contains 17 residues. CDR3 in amino acids: CASSVAGTHHSGNTIYF. CDR3 sequence (DNA): TGTGCCAGCAGCGTGGCCGGGACACACCACTCTGGAAACACCATATATTTT.